These 3 T cell receptor beta chains were all obtained from the same sample, sequenced in a study of beta chain features in type 1 diabetes. Points from the study as a whole: Type 1 diabetes patients showed a moderate but significant shortening of TCRB CDR3s in all four CD4+ subsets.

Expressed TCRB transcripts got sequenced, as all isolated RNA was reverse transcribed. Clones were read by immunoSEQ multiplex PCR, and TCRdb kept only the in-frame ones, dropping some. The top ten hold less than 1.2% of the sample, which has almost 350,000 clones, over 7% seen once. The antigens these receptors bind are not known. Sequenced: central memory CD4+ T cells from blood. These receptors originate from a man aged 25-45 years with type 1 diabetes.

The chain uses TRBV19 and TRBJ2-6, with D hard to call. This CDR3 has 15 amino acids. Germline values: CDR1 LNHDA, CDR2 SQIVND (reference sequence). Trimming pared 3 bases from V and 6 bases from J, leaving 12 bases between. This chain's CDR3 is CASSISFFQANVLTF. As DNA, the CDR3 is TGTGCCAGTAGTATTTCTTTTTTTCAGGCCAACGTCCTGACTTTC.

Ten or more counts support this clone. The V gene is TRBV7-8, the J gene TRBJ2-1; 7 bases match TRBD1. The CDR3 covers 16 residues. V dropped 7 bases and J dropped 2; count of bases not matched to a gene: 11. The germline V gene encodes CDR1 SGHVS and CDR2 FQNEAQ. The CDR3: CASIALARGTYNEQFF. For the CDR3, the DNA is TGTGCCAGCATCGCATTAGCCAGGGGGACCTACAATGAGCAGTTCTTC.

The rearrangement joins TRBV11-2 to TRBJ1-4, with a weak D call TRBD1 (5 bases). Germline values: CDR1 SGHAT, CDR2 FQNNGV. V lost 5 bases and J 5 bases, leaving 12 bases between the germline ends. This CDR3 has 14 residues. CDR3 sequence reads: CASSPPGANEKLFF. CDR3 sequence (DNA): TGTGCCAGCAGCCCGCCCGGGGCCAATGAAAAACTGTTTTTT.